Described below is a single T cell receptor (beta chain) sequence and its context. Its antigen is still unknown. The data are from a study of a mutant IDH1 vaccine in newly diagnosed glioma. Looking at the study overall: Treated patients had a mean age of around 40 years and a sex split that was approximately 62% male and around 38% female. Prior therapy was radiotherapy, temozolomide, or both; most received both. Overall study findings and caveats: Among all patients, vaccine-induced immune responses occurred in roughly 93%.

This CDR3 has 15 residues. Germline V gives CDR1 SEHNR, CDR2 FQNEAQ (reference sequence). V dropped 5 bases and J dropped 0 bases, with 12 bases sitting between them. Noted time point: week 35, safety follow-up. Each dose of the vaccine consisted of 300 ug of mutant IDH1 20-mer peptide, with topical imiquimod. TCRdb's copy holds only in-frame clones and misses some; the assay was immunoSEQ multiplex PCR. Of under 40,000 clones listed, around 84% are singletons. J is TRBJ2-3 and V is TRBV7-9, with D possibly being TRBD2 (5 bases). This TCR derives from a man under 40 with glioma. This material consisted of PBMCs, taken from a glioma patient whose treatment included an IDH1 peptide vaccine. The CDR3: CASSVLASSTDTQYF. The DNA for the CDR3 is TGTGCCAGCAGCGTTCTAGCATCTAGCACAGATACGCAGTATTTT.